This T cell receptor (beta chain) was retrieved from a study of blood T cells in healthy people across ages. A J-beta primer mix and a sample-barcoded 5' primer were used in a second PCR of about 6 to 12 cycles. One entry per CDR3 protein results from TCRdb running MiXCR on the 5' RACE reads. The profile shows about 900,000 distinct CDR3 sequences, under 50% of them singletons. Germline-derived CDR1 and CDR2 are SGHTA and FQGNSA. J gave up 4 bases and V 8 bases, and 9 bases lay outside the gene matches. This CDR3 is 16 amino acids long. This clonotype was recorded only once. The V call is TRBV7-2, the J call TRBJ2-1, with 12 bases fitting TRBD2. The sequenced material came from blood. The TCR originated in a man aged 25 to 40 in good health. The chain's CDR3 is CASQNPLAGGYNEQFF. CDR3 bases: TGTGCCAGCCAAAACCCCCTAGCGGGGGGGTACAATGAGCAGTTCTTC.